Listed here are 9 T cell receptor beta chains from one sample, sequenced in a study of Ad26.COV2.S vaccination and SARS-CoV-2 variants. Clones were sequenced by immunoSEQ multiplex PCR, and TCRdb holds only the in-frame ones, with some missing. The sample has approximately 340,000 clones, approximately 84% seen once. The treatment: 15 to 20 received Ad26.COV2.S at low or high dose, single or two shots; 5 received placebo; per-sample allocation not given. Following the first vaccine or placebo injection, samples were taken on day 63. Sequencing was performed on peripheral blood, taken in a trial of Ad26.COV2.S vaccine versus placebo. These receptors all come from a person aged 18 to 59 who received the Ad26.COV2.S COVID-19 vaccine or a placebo.

J is TRBJ1-6 and V is TRBV5-4, with D hard to call. Deletions cut 2 bases from V and 10 bases from J, with 16 bases between. From germline, CDR1 is SGHNT and CDR2 YYREEE (reference sequence). This CDR3 contains 15 residues. The DNA of the CDR3 is TGTGCCAGCAGCTTTCGCGAGGGAAGAGGGTCACCCCTCCACTTT. This sequence encodes CASSFREGRGSPLHF.

The chain recombines TRBV6-5 with TRBJ2-1; D is undetermined. There are 14 residues in the CDR3. Germline V CDR1 and CDR2: MNHEY, SVGAGI. Trimming shortened V by 4 bases and J by 0 bases, and 7 bases separated the two germline ends. The CDR3 DNA sequence: TGTGCCAGCAGTTTCGGCGTCTCCTACAATGAGCAGTTCTTC. Residues: CASSFGVSYNEQFF.

This clone was seen a handful of times. The chain uses TRBV6-5 and TRBJ1-1; the D is unclear. CDR3 size: 11 residues. The V gene's germline CDR1 is MNHEY and CDR2 SVGAGI. Trimming stripped 7 bases from V and 4 bases from J, with 7 bases between. DNA of the CDR3: TGTGCCAGCACAAAAGCCACTGAAGCTTTCTTT. Translated: CASTKATEAFF.

This chain links TRBV20-1 with TRBJ2-1; TRBD2 aligns across 11 bases. J lost 6 bases, V lost 3 bases, and 7 bases had no gene match. The CDR3 is 15 amino acids. The germline V gene has CDR1 DFQATT and CDR2 SNEGSKA (reference sequence). The CDR3: CSASPLAGGGNEQFF. CDR3 bases: TGCAGTGCTAGTCCTCTAGCGGGAGGAGGCAATGAGCAGTTCTTC.

V is TRBV15 and J is TRBJ1-1, with 8 positions matching TRBD1. The CDR3 has 14 amino acids. The trim removed 0 bases at V and 10 bases at J, leaving 7 bases unmatched. Germline CDR1 reads LNHNV; CDR2 reads YYDKDF (reference sequence). The CDR3 DNA reads as TGTGCCACCAGCAGAGATCGGGCAGGGGGCGTAGCTTTCTTT. Protein sequence: CATSRDRAGGVAFF.

The chain uses TRBV4-1 and TRBJ2-1; D uncertain. The length of the CDR3 is 17 residues. Germline CDR1 is MGHRA and CDR2 is YSYEKL. V lost 2 bases to trimming and J lost 8 bases, with 22 bases between them. The CDR3 loop is CASSQTSLQDFIYEQFF. In nucleotides, the CDR3 is TGCGCCAGCAGCCAAACCTCACTCCAGGATTTTATTTATGAGCAGTTCTTC.

The chain has TRBV9 and TRBJ2-3; D is undetermined. The CDR3 totals 15 residues. Trimming left V 4 bases short and J 1 base short, with 13 bases between. Germline CDR1 SGDLS, CDR2 YYNGEE. The CDR3 coding sequence is TGTGCCAGCAGCTACGGAGCTCGCGGCACAGATACGCAGTATTTT. Residues: CASSYGARGTDTQYF.

This chain connects TRBV7-2 to TRBJ2-2; weak D call: TRBD1 (6 bases). CDR3 length equals 16 residues. Germline CDR1 is SGHTA and CDR2 is FQGNSA. The V end was cut by 2 bases, the J end by 5 bases, with 15 bases between. CDR3 in amino acids: CASSLQSTGSTGELFF. CDR3 nucleotide sequence: TGTGCCAGCAGCTTACAATCCACAGGGTCAACCGGGGAGCTGTTTTTT.

This chain joins TRBV6-5 and TRBJ2-7, with 8 bases matching TRBD2. With 0 bases clipped from V and 7 bases from J, the junction kept 8 bases outside the gene matches. The CDR3 spans 15 residues. Germline assignment: CDR1 MNHEY and CDR2 SVGAGI. CDR3 amino acids: CASSYSRYRGGEQYF. The CDR3 DNA reads as TGTGCCAGCAGTTACTCGAGATACCGGGGGGGAGAGCAGTACTTC.